Described below is a single T cell receptor beta chain sequence and its context. Antigen specificity is unknown. This entry comes from a study of cytomegalovirus exposure and HLA in healthy donors. The PCR employed 60 Vbeta primers together with 13 Jbeta primers. The protocol was immunoSEQ multiplex PCR, while the TCRdb copy is restricted to in-frame clones and leaves out a portion. The sample yields fewer than 100,000 clones, of which the top ten take up less than 0.65%. Study-level findings and limits: In a later analysis, common viral pathogens appeared linked to several of the most significant clusters. In a later analysis, HLA-associated TCR beta chains were more clonally expanded than equally common others. In a later analysis, roughly 17,000 TCR beta sequences were associated with HLA alleles at 0.05 false discovery rate.

Germline CDR1 is SGHTA and CDR2 is FQGNSA. There are 15 residues in the CDR3. The genes are TRBV7-2 and TRBJ1-5, with TRBD1 matching 10 bases. The J call may not be correct, given that the DNA end is closer to TRBJ2-3. The specimen sequenced was PBMCs. This receptor was taken from a man aged 45 to 65 in good health and CMV-seronegative. CDR3 DNA sequence: TGTGCCAGCAGCCCCCGGGACAGGGGCAATCAGCCCCAGTATTTT. This gives the protein CASSPRDRGNQPQYF.